The rows below give T cell receptor beta chains drawn from one sample of a study of blood T cell repertoires in COVID-19. Here immunoSEQ multiplex PCR was the method, and the copy in TCRdb shows in-frame clones only, minus some. This table has more than 450,000 clones, 75% to 90% appearing once. The sequenced material came from PBMCs or T cells enriched from blood (not recorded which). The receptors stem from a woman between 18 and 29 years old who had recovered from COVID-19. CDR3s leave out the opening cysteine and the closing phenylalanine or tryptophan. Each record gives: CDR3 protein, V gene, J gene, clone size. Not every row has a clone size; where given, it reads once, few, many or a size class.

ASSDSGLAVEQY	TRBV10-1	TRBJ2-7	-
ASSFWGGPTYEQY	TRBV5-1	TRBJ2-7	-
ASSPGVGEQY	TRBV25-1	TRBJ2-7	once
ASSVGPQGASGNTIY	TRBV9	TRBJ1-3	-
ASSQDSASGANVLT	TRBV3-1/TRBV3-2	TRBJ2-6	-
AIGVSGIYEQY	TRBV10-3	TRBJ2-7	-
AWTPNRRGGPWPRDEQF	TRBV30	TRBJ2-1	-
ASSFLAGENTGELF	TRBV5-1	TRBJ2-2	-
ASSGTSKGSGANVLT	TRBV6-1	TRBJ2-6	-
ASSLGVKPGTVNTGELF	TRBV5-1	TRBJ2-2	-
ASSIAGAGEQY	TRBV19	TRBJ2-7	-
ASSFQQVTEAF	TRBV11-2	TRBJ1-1	-
ASLKGDNLYGYT	TRBV28	TRBJ1-2	-
ASSMGLAGGSSTYEQY	TRBV7-8	TRBJ2-7	-
ASSPGQSFLGGGNIQY	TRBV25-1	TRBJ2-4	-
ASSSLPRESGNTIY	TRBV27	TRBJ1-3	-
ASSWFGQNEQY	TRBV12-3/TRBV12-4	TRBJ2-7	-
ASSYASSYEQY	TRBV6-5	TRBJ2-7	-
ASSEPSRDRGYT	TRBV10-2	TRBJ1-2	few
ASSLVAEKLF	TRBV7-8	TRBJ1-4	-
ASRRTGDRISYEQY	TRBV9	TRBJ2-7	-
SVEGGGRRASTNTEAF	TRBV29-1	TRBJ1-1	few
AISESTGNDEQY	TRBV10-3	TRBJ2-7	-
ASSYRQHTDTQY	TRBV19	TRBJ2-3	-
ASSIEPGWGNQPQH	TRBV19	TRBJ1-5	-
ASSLGQGFYEQY	TRBV5-1	TRBJ2-7	-
ASSPWGLAGVPNTGELF	TRBV28	TRBJ2-2	-
ASTYEGSTEAF	TRBV2	TRBJ1-1	few
ASSLTGTGDGYT	TRBV5-1	TRBJ1-2	-
ASSFGQRGRVGEKLF	TRBV28	TRBJ1-4	-
ASSLADSNEQF	TRBV7-2	TRBJ2-1	-
ASSLDGGYGYT	TRBV5-1	TRBJ1-2	-
AIKRTGGINYGYT	TRBV10-3	TRBJ1-2	-
ASSRTVQETQY	TRBV6-5	TRBJ2-5	-
ASSGTPPPVKRGGSTYNEQF	TRBV2	TRBJ2-1	-
ASSSTSWGELF	TRBV7-2	TRBJ2-2	-
ASSSTGGVSPEAF	TRBV5-6	TRBJ1-1	-
ASSLYDGEGPYNEQF	TRBV27	TRBJ2-1	-
ASSFIAYLSYGYT	TRBV27	TRBJ1-2	-
ASRQGAQPQH	TRBV28	TRBJ1-5	-
ASSANQGEYQPQH	TRBV7-3	TRBJ1-5	-
ASRGAQVGNEQF	TRBV2	TRBJ2-1	-
ATSVSGSYNEQF	TRBV15	TRBJ2-1	-
ASSPRVFTYEQY	TRBV19	TRBJ2-7	-
SVQQPGQGALNGYT	TRBV29-1	TRBJ1-2	-
ASSPGQGYGEQY	TRBV7-9	TRBJ2-7	-
ASSPSGAYQETQY	TRBV7-2	TRBJ2-5	-
ASRFWRPAYEQY	TRBV11-3	TRBJ2-7	-
ASSSDRNTEAF	TRBV7-6	TRBJ1-1	once
ASSLVGASQETQY	TRBV7-3	TRBJ2-3	-